One sample yielded the 12 T cell receptor beta chains listed below, sequenced in a study of blood T cell repertoires in COVID-19. Clones were sequenced by immunoSEQ multiplex PCR, and TCRdb holds only the in-frame ones, with some missing. The data contain around 99,000 clones, 90% of them singletons. Specimen: peripheral blood. Source of these receptors: a man in his forties or fifties with acute or convalescent COVID-19.

V is TRBV6-5 and J is TRBJ1-1, with D possibly TRBD1 on 5 matching bases. Germline V CDR1 and CDR2: MNHEY, SVGAGI. This CDR3 is built from 14 residues. Trimming took 0 bases from V and 7 from J, leaving 12 bases between them. The CDR3 DNA reads TGTGCCAGCAGTTACTCGATAGGACAAGATGAAGCTTTCTTT. It translates to CASSYSIGQDEAFF.

V is TRBV12-3 or TRBV12-4 and J is TRBJ2-7, with D possibly being TRBD1 (7 bases). The length of the CDR3 is 13 residues. Trimming stripped 7 bases from V and 7 bases from J, with 17 bases between. The CDR3 region has the DNA TGTGCCAGCAACACCCAACAGGGGAGGGAGCAGTACTTC. The encoded protein is CASNTQQGREQYF.

This sequence joins TRBV11-2 and TRBJ1-5; perhaps TRBD1 as D (5 bases). V lost 5 bases, J lost 5 bases, and 16 bases lay in between. CDR3 size: 15 residues. Germline V lookup: CDR1 SGHAT, CDR2 FQNNGV. CDR3 in amino acids: CASSLRPGVDQPQHF. CDR3 coding DNA: TGTGCCAGCAGCCTGAGACCGGGGGTGGATCAGCCCCAGCATTTT.

This rearrangement joins TRBV2 to TRBJ2-7; TRBD2 agrees at 15 bases. Germline V gives CDR1 SNHLY, CDR2 FYNNEI. Germline trimming cut 6 bases from V and 4 bases from J; bases unmatched to any gene: 10. The CDR3 runs 17 residues. The CDR3 DNA reads as TGTGCCAGCAGGGGGGGGACTAGCGGGAGGACTTTGTACGAGCAGTACTTC. Translated, it gives CASRGGTSGRTLYEQYF.

The chain carries TRBV11-2 and TRBJ2-7; D perhaps matches TRBD1 (6 bases). Trimming took 1 base from V and 6 from J, leaving 19 bases between them. The CDR3 is 16 amino acids. CDR1 SGHAT and CDR2 FQNNGV come from the germline V gene. Written as DNA, the CDR3 is TGTGCCAGCAGCTTAGTTTGGGGGCAGAGGAGAACCGAGCAGTACTTC. This gives the protein CASSLVWGQRRTEQYF.

This clone was picked up one time. This chain joins TRBV27 and TRBJ1-6; D is uncertain. Germline CDR1 is MNHEY and CDR2 is SMNVEV (reference sequence). CDR3 length equals 14 residues. Trimming removed 2 bases from V and 7 bases from J, with 9 bases in between. In DNA form, the CDR3 reads TGTGCCAGCAGTTTACTGCCCGGGAATTCACCCCTCCACTTT. Amino acids: CASSLLPGNSPLHF.

As to this clone: Other nucleotide sequences from this sample produce the same CDR3. The rearrangement uses TRBV2 and TRBJ1-5; perhaps TRBD1 as D (5 bases). The CDR3 totals 13 residues. V lost 6 bases and J lost 4, with 10 bases in between. Looked up from germline, CDR1 is SNHLY and CDR2 is FYNNEI. The CDR3 nucleotides read TGTGCCAGCAGAGGGGCAGGGAATCAGCCCCAGCATTTT. As protein: CASRGAGNQPQHF. The full variable domain, in which reference TRBV2 and TRBJ1-5 provide the parts outside the CDR3, is EPEVTQTPSHQVTQMGQEVILRCVPISNHLYFYWYRQILGQKVEFLVSFYNNEISEKSEIFDDQFSVERPDGSNFTLKIRSTKLEDSAMYFCASRGAGNQPQHFGDGTRLSIL.

This chain uses TRBV9 with TRBJ2-3; 11 bases align to TRBD1. CDR3 length: 17 amino acids. V trimming: 2 bases; J trimming: 4 bases; junction bases outside the gene matches: 9. CDR1 is SGDLS, CDR2 YYNGEE, per germline. For the CDR3, the DNA is TGTGCCAGCAGCGTGGGACAGGGGGAAGTTTCGGCAGATACGCAGTATTTT. Protein sequence: CASSVGQGEVSADTQYF.

The V call is TRBV19, the J call TRBJ2-3; 10 nucleotides agree with TRBD2. CDR1 is LNHDA, CDR2 SQIVND, per germline (reference sequence). After removal of 3 bases from V and 5 bases from J, the junction contained 14 bases not matched to a gene. The CDR3 has 18 residues. The CDR3 region is CASSISIGSGRPRDTQYF. For the CDR3, the DNA is TGTGCCAGTAGTATCAGTATTGGTAGCGGGAGGCCCAGAGATACGCAGTATTTT.

This sequence joins TRBV6-5 and TRBJ2-7, with D maybe TRBD2 (5 bases). The germline V gene has CDR1 MNHEY and CDR2 SVGAGI. V was clipped by 6 bases and J by 4 bases, with 10 bases between them. CDR3 length equals 12 residues. CDR3 amino acids: CASSRGLYEQYF. CDR3 sequence (DNA): TGTGCCAGCAGCCGAGGGTTGTACGAGCAGTACTTC.

This chain connects TRBV19 to TRBJ1-5; 8 bases map to TRBD1. The trim removed 5 bases at V and 11 bases at J, leaving 11 bases unmatched. Per the germline V gene, CDR1 is LNHDA and CDR2 is SQIVND (reference sequence). The CDR3 runs to 14 residues. CDR3 amino acids: CASSSGNRGTAQHF. The CDR3 nucleotides read TGTGCCAGTAGTTCCGGCAACAGGGGGACAGCCCAGCATTTT.

The chain joins TRBV28 to TRBJ1-2; a weak D match, TRBD1 (6 bases). The V end lost 5 bases, the J end lost 4 bases, and 14 bases lay between the germline ends. Germline values: CDR1 MDHEN, CDR2 SYDVKM. The CDR3 sequence is 14 residues long. This chain's CDR3 is CASSPRGEGYGYTF. The DNA of the CDR3 is TGTGCCAGCAGTCCCAGGGGAGAGGGCTATGGCTACACCTTC.